This T cell receptor (beta chain) comes out of a study of blood T cell repertoires in COVID-19. Method: immunoSEQ multiplex PCR; TCRdb's copy keeps in-frame clones and lacks some. This table has about 71,000 clones, roughly 85% appearing once. This TCR was recovered from a man between 25 and 39 years old with acute or convalescent COVID-19. What was sequenced was peripheral blood.

The CDR3 DNA reads TGCGCCAGCGGAGAGGGGACAGGGATGTACGAGCAGTACTTC. Translation gives CASGEGTGMYEQYF. The rearrangement joins TRBV5-1 to TRBJ2-7; TRBD1 matches 9 bases. The CDR3 loop spans 14 amino acids. J was trimmed by 4 bases and V by 7 bases; bases with no gene match: 9. In germline, CDR1 is SGHRS, CDR2 YFSETQ.